One sample yielded the 15 T cell receptor beta chains listed below, sequenced in a study of shared clonotypes between healthy human individuals. Assay used: immunoSEQ multiplex PCR; TCRdb lists only in-frame clones, some missing. The sample consists of about 2 million clones, 85% to 95% of them appearing once. The source material was naive CD4+ T cells sorted from blood. Subset meaning: CD45RA+ positively selected. Every receptor here comes from a man in his late teens or twenties in good health.

The rearrangement joins TRBV12-5 to TRBJ1-2; no definite D call. Germline V gene sequence: CDR1 LGHNT, CDR2 FRNRAP. V lost 2 bases and J 2 bases, leaving 15 bases between the germline ends. The CDR3 length is 16 residues. The CDR3 loop is CASGLRVLGGNYGYTF. The CDR3 nucleotides read TGTGCTAGTGGTTTGCGAGTTTTAGGAGGGAACTATGGCTACACCTTC. Complete variable domain (other parts from reference TRBV12-5 and TRBJ1-2): DARVTQTPRHKVTEMGQEVTMRCQPILGHNTVFWYRQTMMQGLELLAYFRNRAPLDDSGMPKDRFSAEMPDATLATLKIQPSEPRDSAVYFCASGLRVLGGNYGYTFGSGTRLTVV.

The chain carries TRBV5-1 and TRBJ2-1; no clear D gene. The CDR3 runs to 15 residues. The germline gives CDR1 SGHRS, CDR2 YFSETQ. V was pared by 5 bases and J by 7 bases, with 19 bases between. CDR3: CASSDGRLPKNEQFF. The CDR3 DNA reads TGCGCCAGCAGTGATGGGCGTCTCCCTAAAAATGAGCAGTTCTTC.

This sequence joins TRBV19 and TRBJ2-7; D is undetermined. This CDR3 is 13 amino acids long. Germline V gene data show CDR1 as LNHDA and CDR2 as SQIVND (reference sequence). V was trimmed by 5 bases and J by 2 bases, leaving 10 bases between them. CDR3 amino acids: CASSGPEAYEQYF. The CDR3 coding sequence is TGTGCCAGTAGTGGGCCGGAAGCCTACGAGCAGTACTTC.

The gene calls are TRBV4-2 and TRBJ2-7; tentatively, D is TRBD1 (6 bases). Trimming took off 2 bases at V and 6 bases at J, with 11 bases between the two ends. The CDR3 spans 13 residues. Germline CDR1 LGHNA, CDR2 YNFKEQ. CDR3 bases: TGTGCCAGCAGCCAACCAACAGGGACCGAGCAGTACTTC. Residues: CASSQPTGTEQYF.

The chain carries TRBV7-9 and TRBJ2-2, with 7 bases matching TRBD1. The V gene end was trimmed by 5 bases and the J gene end by 4 bases; junction bases not matched to a gene: 7. CDR3 length equals 15 residues. Germline CDR1 SEHNR, CDR2 FQNEAQ (reference sequence). DNA for the CDR3: TGTGCCAGCAGCATATACCGGGACAGCACCGGGGAGCTGTTTTTT. It yields the protein CASSIYRDSTGELFF. The complete variable domain, with remaining parts taken from reference TRBV7-9 and TRBJ2-2, reads DTGVSQNPRHKITKRGQNVTFRCDPISEHNRLYWYRQTLGQGPEFLTYFQNEAQLEKSRLLSDRFSAERPKGSFSTLEIQRTEQGDSAMYLCASSIYRDSTGELFFGEGSRLTVL.

This chain connects TRBV6-5 to TRBJ1-2; D ambiguous. Looked up from germline, CDR1 is MNHEY and CDR2 is SVGAGI. The CDR3 has 11 residues. Trimming took 6 bases from V and 6 from J, leaving 8 bases between them. The DNA for the CDR3 is TGTGCCAGCAGAACGGCAGATGGCTACACCTTC. Translation gives CASRTADGYTF.

Here the CDR3 reads CASSLNSNTGELFF. CDR3 DNA sequence: TGTGCCAGCTCACTGAATTCGAACACCGGGGAGCTGTTTTTT. The J gene is TRBJ2-2, the V gene TRBV18, with unresolved D. This CDR3 spans 14 amino acids. CDR1 KGHSH and CDR2 LQKENI come from the germline V gene. Trimming pared 4 bases from V and 0 bases from J, leaving 6 bases between. Combining the CDR3 with reference TRBV18 and TRBJ2-2 gives the whole variable domain NAGVMQNPRHLVRRRGQEARLRCSPMKGHSHVYWYRQLPEEGLKFMVYLQKENIIDESGMPKERFSAEFPKEGPSILRIQQVVRGDSAAYFCASSLNSNTGELFFGEGSRLTVL.

The chain is built from TRBV18 and TRBJ2-4, with a tentative D call TRBD1 (5 bases). This CDR3 spans 15 amino acids. V was pared by 3 bases and J by 3 bases, with 12 bases between. CDR1 and CDR2 from the germline V gene are KGHSH and LQKENI. The CDR3 here is CASSPTVGVKNIQYF. The CDR3 bases are TGTGCCAGCTCACCCACGGTAGGGGTCAAAAACATTCAGTACTTC.

The J gene is TRBJ1-4, the V gene TRBV6-6; the D gene is possibly TRBD1 (5 bases). Germline V gene data show CDR1 as MNHNY and CDR2 as SVGAGI (reference sequence). This CDR3 contains 14 residues. The V end was cut by 5 bases, the J end by 4 bases, with 11 bases between. The DNA of the CDR3 is TGTGCCAGCAGTCCACGGGGGAGTAATGAAAAACTGTTTTTT. Translating it yields CASSPRGSNEKLFF.

The rearrangement joins TRBV2 to TRBJ1-5; TRBD1 agrees at 9 bases. V shed 5 bases and J 7 bases; nucleotides not matched to a gene: 9. CDR3 size: 15 residues. The germline V gene encodes CDR1 SNHLY and CDR2 FYNNEI. The CDR3 sequence is CASSPGTGNGQPQHF. The CDR3 DNA reads as TGTGCCAGCAGTCCCGGGACAGGGAACGGGCAGCCCCAGCATTTT. The whole variable domain, remainder taken from reference TRBV2 and TRBJ1-5, is EPEVTQTPSHQVTQMGQEVILRCVPISNHLYFYWYRQILGQKVEFLVSFYNNEISEKSEIFDDQFSVERPDGSNFTLKIRSTKLEDSAMYFCASSPGTGNGQPQHFGDGTRLSIL.

Concerning this clone: This may be a read error, as it is one base from a much larger clone. The same CDR3 can be traced to other DNA sequences in this sample. The genes are TRBV2 and TRBJ1-1, with D uncertain. The CDR3 covers 11 residues. The V gene lost 4 bases and the J gene lost 3 bases, with 3 bases spanning the gap. Germline CDR1 SNHLY, CDR2 FYNNEI. The CDR3 loop reads CASSGYTEAFF. CDR3 DNA sequence: TGTGCCAGCAGTGGGTACACTGAAGCTTTCTTT.

V usage is TRBV6-1 and J usage is TRBJ1-2; D is unclear. The germline V gene has CDR1 MNHNS and CDR2 SASEGT. There are 14 residues in the CDR3. The V gene lost 4 bases and the J gene lost 3 bases, with 12 bases spanning the gap. As DNA, the CDR3 is TGTGCCAGCAGTGCCGGGTGGGGAGACTATGGCTACACCTTC. Protein product: CASSAGWGDYGYTF.

This chain links TRBV25-1 with TRBJ2-7, with D perhaps matching TRBD1 (6 bases). The germline V and J ends were trimmed by 2 bases and 3 bases, with 20 bases remaining between them. The V gene's germline CDR1 is MGHDK and CDR2 SYGVNS. The CDR3 is made up of 17 amino acids. DNA of the CDR3: TGTGCCAGCAGTGAACCGACAGGATCCCCACTCTACTACGAGCAGTACTTC. It specifies CASSEPTGSPLYYEQYF.

The chain uses TRBV9 and TRBJ2-7; D remains unclear. Germline loops: CDR1 SGDLS, CDR2 YYNGEE. The CDR3 covers 13 residues. V was cut by 5 bases and J by 0 bases, with 9 bases left in between. The CDR3 region has the DNA TGTGCCAGCAGTACACGTGACTCCTACGAGCAGTACTTC. This gives the protein CASSTRDSYEQYF.

The CDR3 spells CASRLTDTGVAETQYF. CDR3 nucleotides: TGTGCCAGCCGGCTTACCGATACAGGGGTAGCAGAGACCCAGTACTTC. V is TRBV19 and J is TRBJ2-5, with TRBD1 identical over 7 bases. CDR1 and CDR2 (germline): LNHDA, SQIVND (reference sequence). V lost 9 bases and J lost 4; bases outside the gene matches: 17. CDR3 size: 16 residues.